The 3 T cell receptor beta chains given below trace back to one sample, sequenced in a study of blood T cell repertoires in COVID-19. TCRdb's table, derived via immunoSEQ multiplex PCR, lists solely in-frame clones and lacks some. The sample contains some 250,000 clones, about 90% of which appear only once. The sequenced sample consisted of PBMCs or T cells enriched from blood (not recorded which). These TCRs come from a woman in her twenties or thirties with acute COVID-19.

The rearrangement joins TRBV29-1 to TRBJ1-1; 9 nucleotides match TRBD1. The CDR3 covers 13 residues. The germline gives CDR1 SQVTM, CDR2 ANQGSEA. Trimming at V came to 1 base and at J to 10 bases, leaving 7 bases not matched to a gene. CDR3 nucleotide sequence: TGCAGCGTTGAAGCCGCAACACAGGGGGCAGCTTTCTTT. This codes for CSVEAATQGAAFF.

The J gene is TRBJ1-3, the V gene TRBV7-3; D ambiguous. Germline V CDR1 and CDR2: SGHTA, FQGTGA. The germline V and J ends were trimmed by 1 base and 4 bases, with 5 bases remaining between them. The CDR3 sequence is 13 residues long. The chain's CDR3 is CASSLKAGNTIYF. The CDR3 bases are TGTGCCAGCAGCTTAAAAGCGGGAAACACCATATATTTT.

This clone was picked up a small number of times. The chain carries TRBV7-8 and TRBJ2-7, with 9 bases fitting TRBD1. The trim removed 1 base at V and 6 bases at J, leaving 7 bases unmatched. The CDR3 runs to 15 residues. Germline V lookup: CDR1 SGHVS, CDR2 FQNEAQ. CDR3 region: CASSLGDRVGGEQYF. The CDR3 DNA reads TGTGCCAGCAGCTTAGGGGACAGGGTCGGTGGCGAGCAGTACTTC.